This T cell receptor beta chain was obtained from a study of blood T cells in healthy people across ages. The use of a sample-barcoded 5' primer and a J-beta primer mix characterized a second PCR of about 7 to 12 cycles. TCRdb re-called the 5' RACE reads through MiXCR, storing one row per CDR3 protein. The table includes more than 900,000 distinct CDR3 sequences, around 25% detected once. The CDR3 is 15 amino acids. Germline V gene data show CDR1 as MNHEY and CDR2 as SMNVEV (reference sequence). J lost 4 bases, V lost 11 bases, and 13 bases had no gene match. This clonotype has a handful of counts. These data also formed part of another study, on T cells of mothers and their children.

Material: blood. This sequence originates from a girl aged 2 to 10 in good health. The chain joins TRBV27 to TRBJ2-1; TRBD2 aligns across 8 bases. CDR3 region: CASNPFGGEYNEQFF. DNA of the CDR3: TGTGCCTCCAACCCTTTCGGGGGGGAGTACAATGAGCAGTTCTTC.